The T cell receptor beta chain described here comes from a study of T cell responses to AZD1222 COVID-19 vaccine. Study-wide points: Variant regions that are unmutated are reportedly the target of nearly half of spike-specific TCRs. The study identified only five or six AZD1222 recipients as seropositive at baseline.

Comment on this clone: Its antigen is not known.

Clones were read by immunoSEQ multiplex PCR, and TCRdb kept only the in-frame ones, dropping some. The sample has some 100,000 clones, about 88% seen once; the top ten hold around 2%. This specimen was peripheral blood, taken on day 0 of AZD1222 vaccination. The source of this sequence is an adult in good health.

CDR3 region: CASSRMTGDEQYF. CDR3 DNA sequence: TGTGCCAGCAGCCGGATGACAGGGGACGAGCAGTACTTC. The V and J genes are TRBV5-5 and TRBJ2-7; 8 bases agree with TRBD1. Germline CDR1 is SGHKS and CDR2 is YYEKEE (reference sequence). V shed 4 bases and J 5 bases; nucleotides not matched to a gene: 5. CDR3 size: 13 residues. The full variable domain, in which reference TRBV5-5 and TRBJ2-7 provide the parts outside the CDR3, is DAGVTQSPTHLIKTRGQQVTLRCSPISGHKSVSWYQQVLGQGPQFIFQYYEKEERGRGNFPDRFSARQFPNYSSELNVNALLLGDSALYLCASSRMTGDEQYFGPGTRLTVT.